This T cell receptor (beta chain) was recorded in a study of cytomegalovirus exposure and HLA in healthy donors (dated by TCRdb to 2015 to 2018). In terms of the full investigation: An earlier analysis of roughly 500 of the donors reported more than 250 Gb of sequence data and more than 90 million unique TCR beta sequences from about 179 million T cells. An early release that covered 640 HLA-typed donors contained approximately 300 gigabases of sequencing data and some 87 million unique TCR sequences. Of the roughly 400 genotyped donors, approximately 83% fell in the genetic ancestry cluster associated with self-reported Caucasian donors. The study was designed to test whether signatures of past pathogen exposure could be identified by cataloging public T cell receptors. The study used immunosequencing to profile the T cell repertoires of approximately 630 subjects and linked those repertoires to cytomegalovirus serostatus. A separate validation cohort of over 95 different subjects was used in addition to the roughly 670-subject first cohort. High-throughput TCR immunosequencing, statistical association of individual TCRs with disease status, and machine learning were combined to predict cytomegalovirus infection status. To study patterns of TCR occurrence, a later analysis re-analyzed previously published TCR beta repertoires from 666 donors and added high-resolution HLA genotyping. Rather than drawing on any new phenotypic data, the later analysis identified candidate immune exposures from TCR beta sequences and the way those sequences occurred across donors. In an earlier analysis of roughly 600 of the donors, high-throughput TCR beta sequencing was used to judge whether each TCR beta V gene segment behaved as functional or pseudogenic. Donor age, sex, ethnicity and CMV serostatus were collected together with the repertoire data. A later genetic analysis used genome-wide SNP genotypes for about 60% of the roughly 700 donors, treating that subset as a discovery cohort. All discovery cohort repertoires had been generated using a single sequencing platform. Both class I and class II loci were covered by HLA typing, at four-digit resolution. Typing coverage varied by locus: about 620-630 donors for A, B, C, DRB1 and DQB1; more than 500 for DQA1; more than 600 for DPA1; some 470 for DPB1. Several DR-DQ haplotypes were treated as single units for association and clustering because of strong linkage in the cohort. Across 398 genotyped donors of the cohort, an average of about 240,000 unique TCR beta nucleotide sequences per donor were sequenced, and 15% to 20% of those sequences were non-productive. Study-wide conclusions, independent of this receptor: Most TCR sequences were seen in very few donors, while some public TCRs were found in many individuals. In the study, 164 TCR beta chains were listed as associated with cytomegalovirus. Most CMV-associated TCR beta chains appeared to be HLA-restricted in a later analysis, and the HLA associations seemed to be driven largely by CMV exposure. The 87-base-pair reads could not distinguish some IMGT-functional V segments, including TRBV6-2 and TRBV6-3, so those segments were excluded. In a later analysis, some 18,000 TCR beta sequences were associated with specific HLA alleles at a false discovery rate of 0.05. The presence/absence analyses assumed that sequencing depth was roughly uniform across donors, and that assumption may not be true. Because counts were too low, around 18 rarely observed V segments, including chromosome 9 orphons, were left out of the earlier analysis of over 550 of the donors. A later genetic analysis reported fewer N-insertions in productive TCRs among donors in an Asian-associated ancestry cluster than the approximately 700-donor mean. Because HLA typing was missing for some donors at each locus, association tests included only the typed subset. In a later analysis, HLA-associated TCR beta chains showed more clonal expansion and lower generation probabilities than non-associated chains that were equally common. Only TCR beta chains were sequenced in this cohort, and the absence of alpha or paired-chain data limited detectable features. A later analysis found that TCR association rates varied across HLA loci, with DRB1 alleles showing the most associated TCRs and HLA-C alleles the fewest. The only immune exposure information available for the cohort was CMV serostatus. A few of the identified cytomegalovirus-associated TCR beta chains were confirmed in vitro to be specific for cytomegalovirus antigens. A cluster of highly shared sequence variants was judged likely to be a technical artifact of the sequencing pipeline. Assigning TCR associations to individual alleles was difficult when HLA alleles, especially DR and DQ, strongly co-occurred. A further reported finding was that TCR beta sequences accurately predicted the HLA-A and HLA-B alleles for most subjects in the first cohort. In an earlier analysis of about 550 of the donors, most TCR beta V segments were observed in productive rearrangements about 87% or about 30% of the time, broadly matching IMGT annotations. The authors suggested that the approach could potentially be generalized to other disease states and immunological phenotypes. In both the original and validation cohorts, the classifier was reported to diagnose cytomegalovirus status with high specificity and sensitivity. A later analysis reported that several top co-occurrence clusters appeared linked to parvovirus B19, influenza, CMV and Epstein-Barr virus. Linkage disequilibrium might explain the correlated functional status among segregating V segments, but an unknown experimental factor could not be excluded. V-gene and J-gene trimming of TCR beta chains was associated with a missense DCLRE1C variant in a later genetic analysis, and the association was replicated in an independent cohort.

With regard to this clone: The target of this receptor is not known. No base quality values were provided; no much bigger clone lies one nucleotide off.

The cohort was made up of about 670 healthy bone marrow donors. At the time of sampling, every cohort member was nominally healthy, though immune exposures that went unrecorded were likely present. The donor tested CMV seropositive and was one of the 289 seropositive cohort members. A peripheral blood sample was provided by each donor, and peripheral blood mononuclear cells were used for TCR beta sequencing. The Qiagen DNeasy Blood Extraction Kit was used to extract genomic DNA from the blood cell samples. The method was the immunoSEQ multiplex PCR assay. A mixture of 60 forward primers for TCR Vbeta segments and 13 reverse primers for TCR Jbeta segments was used in the multiplex PCR. The CDR3 region of rearranged TCR beta genes was amplified from genomic DNA by a multiplex PCR assay. The amplified TCR beta libraries were sequenced on the Illumina HiSeq System as 87-base-pair reads. From the authors' description of their analysis: Across the 600 to 700 repertoires, a later analysis counted approximately 83 million unique TCR beta chains, roughly 11 million of which were shared by at least two donors. To remove PCR and sequencing errors, raw reads were error-corrected and collapsed into unique sequences using a nearest-neighbor algorithm that merged closely related sequences. Alignment of CDR3 sequences to IMGT reference sequences was used to assign V, D and J gene segments. For a sequence to be retained, a match of at least six nucleotides to both a V gene segment and a J gene segment was required. A rearrangement counted as productive if the CDR3 had no stop codons and remained in frame with V and J, and every other rearrangement counted as non-productive. CDR3 was defined according to IMGT convention as the region running from the second conserved V-encoded cysteine to the conserved J-encoded phenylalanine. The earlier analysis of about 560 of the donors excluded any sequence lacking an unambiguous match to a single V gene segment. An earlier analysis of around 600 of the donors classified V segments as functional when productive rearrangements were above 56.7% and as segregating when the standard deviation between donors was above 5%. A statistical classification framework was built for diagnosing cytomegalovirus status from the catalog of TCR beta chain sequences. V and J gene assignment, in a later analysis, came from comparing TCR nucleotide sequences with IMGT/GENE-DB human TR gene sequences. In a later analysis, CDR3 sequences and most-parsimonious VDJ recombination scenarios were assigned using the TCRdist pipeline. In a later analysis, each TCR beta chain was defined by its CDR3 amino acid sequence together with its V-gene family, and reads without a unique V-gene family were excluded. A later analysis removed 592 highly shared, low-generation-probability nucleotide sequences to deal with suspected cross-contamination and a sequencing artifact. In a later analysis, a clonal expansion index was calculated for each public chain from normalized within-repertoire ranks of inferred template counts. Generation probabilities in a later analysis came from a VDJ recombination model fitted to out-of-frame rearrangements, and those results were checked against IGoR. In a later analysis, hypergeometric tests were used to score TCR-TCR, TCR-HLA and TCR-CMV co-occurrence, with a repertoire-size bias correction applied to TCR pairs. False discovery rates were estimated in a later analysis by permuting HLA or CMV assignments 20 times. In a later analysis, co-occurring TCRs were grouped with DBSCAN, and TCRdist sequence similarity was added when clustering was performed within HLA-allele-positive subsets. Repertoires with fewer than 30,000 or more than 120,000 public chains, plus five repertoires with anomalous nucleotide sharing, were excluded from co-occurrence clustering. TCRdb took over this immuneACCESS table, retaining in-frame rearrangements with V and J assigned. Such tables are incomplete; in checked studies, under half of the missing clones stem from an unresolved V gene, and the remainder is unexplained. The DNA gave D and trimming, while V, J and clone size come from that table. The sample table holds some 180,000 clones, of which around 83% were seen once. About 2.4% of the sample is held by the ten biggest clonotypes.

The germline V and J ends show losses of 1 base and 2 bases respectively, and no gene match explains 4 bases of the junction. The germline V gene (reference sequence) supplies CDR1 PRHDT and CDR2 FYEKMQ. There are 15 amino acids in the CDR3, from cysteine to phenylalanine inclusive. This entry keeps only the CDR3 DNA: 45 bases, framed from base 1. The TCR was taken from a man aged 25 to 40 in good health and CMV-seropositive. Sequencing was carried out using PBMCs. The chain joins TRBV13 to TRBJ2-7; 8 central nucleotides agree with TRBD2. The nucleotide sequence reads as follows: TGTGCCAGCAGCTTAGCGGACGGGAGGGCCTACGAGCAGTACTTC. Its product reads: CASSLADGRAYEQYF.